This TCR beta chain originates from a study of T-cell memory formation after mild COVID-19. As for the study in general: TCR clusters largely stayed donor specific. General study findings and limits: The second-wave clones peaking on day 37 were not confirmed as SARS-CoV-2-specific. There were some responding clones in pre-infection memory, which suggested that cross-reactive memory had joined.

TCRdb redid the calling of the 5' RACE reads with MiXCR, one entry per CDR3 protein. The sample has about 310,000 distinct CDR3 sequences; 19% are singletons. The germline V gene encodes CDR1 DFQATT and CDR2 SNEGSKA (reference sequence). The CDR3 length is 12 residues. The ends lost 2 bases at V and 8 bases at J; junction bases unmatched: 3. In regard to this clonotype: Its antigen is unknown.

The specimen was PBMCs or a T cell subset sorted from them (not recorded which). This sequence joins TRBV20-1 and TRBJ2-3, with 8 positions matching TRBD2. This receptor was obtained from a man between 18 and 35 years old who had mild COVID-19 (a few samples of this study predate the infection). Cell type and time point are not known. The CDR3 spells CSARLTSGTQYF. In nucleotides, the CDR3 is TGCAGTGCTAGACTTACTAGCGGTACGCAGTATTTT.